These 2 T cell receptor beta chains were sequenced from one sample in a study of shared clonotypes between healthy human individuals. Clones were sequenced by immunoSEQ multiplex PCR, and TCRdb holds only the in-frame ones, with some missing. In the table there are about 2.1 million clones, 90% to 95% of which are singletons. CD45RO negativity and positive selection for CCR7 defined naive CD8 cells, a population that excluded terminally differentiated effector memory CD45RA+ cells. Sample: naive CD8+ T cells from PBMCs. The source of these receptors is a man younger than 30 in good health. Some clones in this sample may be carry-over from other donors' samples.

This chain connects TRBV4-2 to TRBJ1-5; TRBD1 matches 7 bases. V dropped 5 bases and J dropped 6; count of bases not matched to a gene: 10. Germline CDR1 reads LGHNA; CDR2 reads YNFKEQ. CDR3 size: 15 residues. CDR3 protein: CASSVGRGAGQPQHF. As DNA, the CDR3 is TGTGCCAGCAGCGTGGGCAGGGGGGCTGGTCAGCCCCAGCATTTT.

This clone has a single count. The J gene is TRBJ2-3, the V gene TRBV27; 14 nucleotides align to TRBD2. The CDR3 contains 16 residues. Germline CDR1 reads MNHEY; CDR2 reads SMNVEV (reference sequence). The V gene end was trimmed by 2 bases and the J gene end by 5 bases; junction bases not matched to a gene: 3. The CDR3 region is CASSLRGLAGVDTQYF. CDR3 coding DNA: TGTGCCAGCAGTTTACGGGGACTAGCGGGGGTAGATACGCAGTATTTT.